This T cell receptor beta chain derives from a study of T cell repertoires in cytomegalovirus infection. This clonotype was recorded many times. Its cognate antigen is unknown. TCRdb used MiXCR to reprocess the reads, holding one entry per CDR3 protein. There are some 600,000 distinct CDR3 sequences in the sample; more than 20% occur only once, and under 8.5% lies in the top ten. Germline values: CDR1 SGHTA, CDR2 FQGNSA. Trimming cost V 7 bases and J 0 bases, with 13 bases left between them. This CDR3 spans 15 amino acids. General observations from the study: Pooled public TCR beta family frequency picked out CMV carriers with the relevant HLA. HLA-C-restricted CMV-specific TCR beta clonotypes prevailed in the ex vivo response.

The sample consisted of CD8+ T cells from PBMCs. The clonotype comes from a human donor in good health (CMV status not recorded). Some clones in this sample may be carry-over from other donors' samples. The chain combines TRBV7-2 with TRBJ1-5; D is ambiguous. In DNA, the CDR3 is TGTGCCAGCAACCTGGGAGAATATAGCAATCAGCCCCAGCATTTT. Its translation: CASNLGEYSNQPQHF.